The 30 T cell receptor beta chains below all came from one sample that was sequenced in a study of read filtering for tumor transcriptome and immune sequencing (TCRdb year 2020). This sample was sequenced with an Illumina HiSeq 4000. TCR libraries were built from roughly 400 ng RNA with the Immunoverse kit, using molecular barcoded adaptors covering alpha/delta and beta/gamma chains. The raw public data were reprocessed by TCRdb itself: fastp quality trimming at Q25, MiXCR clonotype calling, in-frame beta chains only. Identical CDR3 proteins give one entry, which carries the most common genes and DNA. For this sample the table gives around 65,000 distinct CDR3 sequences, of which roughly 19% were detected only once. The ten most abundant clones make up around 15% of the sample. Sequencing input: a population of CD138-negative cells sorted from bone marrow. The sample's cell subset or site label is to be understood as: bone marrow mononuclear cells depleted of CD138+ plasma/myeloma cells by negative magnetic selection. These TCRs come from a donor at least 40 years old with multiple myeloma.

The sample holds many counts of this clonotype. This chain links TRBV25-1 with TRBJ2-7; TRBD2 aligns across 11 bases. The germline V gene has CDR1 MGHDK and CDR2 SYGVNS. V dropped 7 bases and J dropped 2; count of bases not matched to a gene: 4. The CDR3 totals 14 residues. In DNA form, the CDR3 reads TGTGCCAGCACAGGGACTAGCGGAGCCTACGAGCAGTACTTC. As protein: CASTGTSGAYEQYF.

For this clonotype: This likely came from a read error, as a far larger clone is one base away. The J gene is TRBJ2-2, the V gene TRBV7-9; D is possibly TRBD1 or TRBD2 (5 bases each). The CDR3 extends over 15 amino acids. CDR1 and CDR2 from the germline V gene are SEHNR and FQNEAQ (reference sequence). CDR3 sequence reads: CASSLRRQNTGELSF. The CDR3 DNA follows: TGTGCCAGCAGCTTACGGCGACAGAACACCGGGGAGCTGTCTTTT.

This clonotype was counted many times. CDR3 bases: TGTGCCAGCAGTTTAGTGGGACAGGGCAAAAATGAGCAGTTCTTC. This codes for CASSLVGQGKNEQFF. The chain employs TRBV12-3 or TRBV12-4 and TRBJ2-1, with 9 bases matching TRBD1. This CDR3 spans 15 amino acids. Germline trimming cut 1 base from V and 7 bases from J; bases unmatched to any gene: 5.

This clonotype was recorded many times. V is TRBV6-1 and J is TRBJ1-1, with D perhaps matching TRBD1 (5 bases). Germline CDR1 is MNHNS and CDR2 is SASEGT. The V and J ends lost 0 bases and 2 bases respectively, with 10 bases between them. This CDR3 has 15 residues. The CDR3 protein is CASSEASWGNTEAFF. The CDR3 DNA follows: TGTGCCAGCAGTGAAGCTAGTTGGGGCAACACTGAAGCTTTCTTT.

Many counts were recorded for this clonotype. The junction and the germline gene differ at one end; a read error may be behind it. This sequence joins TRBV20-1 and TRBJ2-7; possibly TRBD2 for D (6 bases). This CDR3 has 12 amino acids. Germline CDR1 and CDR2: DFQATT and SNEGSKA (reference sequence). The DNA of the CDR3 is TGCAGTGCCACCCGCGGTGGAGGGGAGCTGTACTTC. This encodes CSATRGGGELYF.

This rearrangement joins TRBV20-1 to TRBJ1-2, with a tentative D call TRBD1 (5 bases). Trimming removed 6 bases at V and 6 bases at J, with 23 bases between. The CDR3 has 15 residues. Germline V gene data show CDR1 as DFQATT and CDR2 as SNEGSKA (reference sequence). CDR3 coding DNA: TGCAGTGCCCCGCTCAAAATGGCAGGGAGCCATGGCTACACCTTC. Amino acid sequence: CSAPLKMAGSHGYTF.

With regard to this clonotype: Compared with germline, one end of the junction differs, possibly owing to a read error. This chain connects TRBV7-9 to TRBJ1-1; D is undetermined. Germline loops: CDR1 SEHNR, CDR2 FQNEAQ (reference sequence). The CDR3 consists of 13 residues. CDR3 nucleotides: TGTGCTAGCCGTGACGTAAAAGAAACTGCAGCTTTCTTT. Amino acids: CASRDVKETAAFF.

Notes on this clonotype: This could be a read error, since a much larger clone is one nucleotide away. The V call is TRBV19, the J call TRBJ2-3, with 9 positions matching TRBD2. This CDR3 is built from 20 residues. V lost 4 bases and J lost 1; bases outside the gene matches: 18. Germline V gene lookup returns CDR1 LNHDA and CDR2 SQIVND (reference sequence). The CDR3 loop is CASSTVGAGGPRAGTDTQYF. As DNA, the CDR3 is TGTGCCAGTAGTACCGTCGGCGCGGGAGGGCCTAGAGCGGGCACAGATACGCAGTATTTT.

This clonotype was recorded at least ten times. The chain carries TRBV20-1 and TRBJ2-2; D unclear. From germline, CDR1 is DFQATT and CDR2 SNEGSKA (reference sequence). The CDR3 has 12 residues. With 4 bases removed from V and 6 bases from J, the gap between germline ends came to 9 bases. The CDR3 DNA sequence: TGCAGTGCTACAGGCCCTCCCGGGGAGCTGTTTTTT. Protein sequence: CSATGPPGELFF.

This chain connects TRBV6-1 to TRBJ1-1, with D maybe TRBD1 (6 bases). In germline, CDR1 is MNHNS, CDR2 SASEGT. The CDR3 covers 14 residues. The ends were cut back, 8 bases at V and 6 bases at J, with 19 bases in the middle. The CDR3 DNA is TGTGCCAGCGTTAGACAGGAAGATGCGGCTGAAGCTTTCTTT. Translation: CASVRQEDAAEAFF.

This clonotype has a handful of counts. The rearrangement links TRBV19 to TRBJ2-6; D uncertain. The germline CDR1 and CDR2 sequences are LNHDA and SQIVND (reference sequence). V was trimmed by 7 bases and J by 0 bases, leaving 4 bases between them. CDR3 length: 13 residues. DNA of the CDR3: TGTGCCAGTAAGAGCTCTGGGGCCAACGTCCTGACTTTC. Encoded protein: CASKSSGANVLTF.

The chain is built from TRBV12-3 or TRBV12-4 and TRBJ2-7; a possible D gene is TRBD1 (6 bases). V lost 6 bases, J lost 3 bases, and 12 bases lay in between. The CDR3 length is 13 residues. The CDR3 coding sequence is TGTGCCAGCAGACCGACAGGACTCTACGAGCAGTACTTC. This codes for CASRPTGLYEQYF.

With respect to this clonotype: A single base separates this from a much larger clone, so it may be a read error. This chain links TRBV10-1 with TRBJ2-2; no clear D gene. The CDR3 consists of 15 residues. The V gene's germline CDR1 is WNHNN and CDR2 SYGVQD (reference sequence). Deletions cut 4 bases from V and 1 base from J, with 10 bases between. The CDR3 DNA reads as TGCGCCAGCAGTGTAGACCCATGGAACACCGGGGAGCTGTTTTTT. Its translation is CASSVDPWNTGELFF.

This clonotype was recorded many times. This chain joins TRBV24-1 and TRBJ2-2; D is ambiguous. The V end was cut by 4 bases, the J end by 0 bases, with 14 bases between. The CDR3 covers 17 residues. The germline V gene encodes CDR1 KGHDR and CDR2 SFDVKD. CDR3 loop: CATSEGRKTANTGELFF. The CDR3, as DNA: TGTGCCACCAGTGAAGGCAGGAAGACCGCGAACACCGGGGAGCTGTTTTTT.

This clonotype has at least ten counts. The chain links TRBV20-1 to TRBJ2-1; 7 positions agree with TRBD1. V lost 3 bases, J lost 6 bases, and 5 bases stayed unmatched. In germline, CDR1 is DFQATT, CDR2 SNEGSKA (reference sequence). The CDR3 has 13 residues. The CDR3 nucleotides read TGCAGTGCTAGCGGACAGGACGGCAATGAGCAGTTCTTC. Protein sequence: CSASGQDGNEQFF.

This clonotype was seen repeatedly, ten times or more. The V call is TRBV20-1, the J call TRBJ1-6, with a weak D call TRBD1 (5 bases). Trimming took off 3 bases at V and 6 bases at J, with 9 bases between the two ends. Germline CDR1 reads DFQATT; CDR2 reads SNEGSKA (reference sequence). The CDR3 loop spans 13 amino acids. CDR3 in amino acids: CSARGVGNSPLHF. DNA for the CDR3: TGCAGTGCTAGGGGGGTTGGTAATTCACCCCTCCACTTT.

This clonotype was picked up many times. The chain is built from TRBV5-1 and TRBJ1-1; D is possibly TRBD1 (5 bases). The germline V gene encodes CDR1 SGHRS and CDR2 YFSETQ. V lost 0 bases to trimming and J lost 6 bases, with 9 bases between them. The CDR3 spans 13 residues. The CDR3 here is CASSLAGTPEAFF. Here the CDR3 DNA reads TGCGCCAGCAGCTTGGCCGGGACCCCTGAAGCTTTCTTT.

The rearrangement links TRBV20-1 to TRBJ2-7, with D perhaps matching TRBD2 (5 bases). This CDR3 has 13 residues. The germline V gene encodes CDR1 DFQATT and CDR2 SNEGSKA (reference sequence). Between the trimmed V and J ends, which lost 2 bases and 1 base, there was a span of 9 bases. CDR3 sequence: CSARRGLSYEQYF. Here the CDR3 DNA reads TGCAGTGCTAGAAGAGGGCTATCCTACGAGCAGTACTTC.

This clonotype occurred many times. The chain carries TRBV5-1 and TRBJ2-2, with 7 bases that match TRBD1. V was pared by 6 bases and J by 1 base, with 6 bases of the junction left unmatched. This CDR3 is 15 amino acids long. Germline V lookup: CDR1 SGHRS, CDR2 YFSETQ. The CDR3 reads CASIPGQRNTGELFF. The CDR3 DNA follows: TGCGCCAGCATCCCGGGACAGCGGAACACCGGGGAGCTGTTTTTT.

This clonotype was counted at least ten times. The CDR3 coding sequence is TGTGCCAGCGAGGGGGAGTCCTACGAGCAGTACTTC. Amino acids: CASEGESYEQYF. The J gene is TRBJ2-7, the V gene TRBV2; tentative D call: TRBD1 (6 bases). The CDR3 length is 12 residues. Deletions cut 8 bases from V and 1 base from J, with 9 bases between. CDR1 SNHLY and CDR2 FYNNEI come from the germline V gene.

This clonotype was seen many times. V gene TRBV12-3 or TRBV12-4 combines with J gene TRBJ2-3; D ambiguous. The CDR3 spans 13 residues. Trimming pared 6 bases from V and 2 bases from J, leaving 9 bases between. CDR3 residues: CASRTVNTDTQYF. DNA of the CDR3: TGTGCCAGCAGAACAGTGAACACAGATACGCAGTATTTT.

This clonotype occurred many times. V is TRBV2 and J is TRBJ2-1; D not certain. CDR3 length: 14 residues. The germline V gene has CDR1 SNHLY and CDR2 FYNNEI. V was pared by 3 bases and J by 1 base, with 7 bases between. The CDR3 DNA reads as TGTGCCAGCAGTGATTCGGTATCCTACAATGAGCAGTTCTTC. This gives the protein CASSDSVSYNEQFF.

In its sample, this clonotype was seen a few times. The CDR3 DNA is TGTGCCAGCAGCCAAGGTCGCGGCCTCTCTGGGGCCAACGTCCTGACTTTC. Protein: CASSQGRGLSGANVLTF. The chain carries TRBV14 and TRBJ2-6, with D uncertain. V was trimmed by 1 base and J by 0 bases, leaving 10 bases between them. The germline V gene has CDR1 SGHDN and CDR2 FVKESK. This CDR3 region has 17 residues.

On this clonotype itself: This sequence may be a read error, since a much larger clone differs from it by one base. The chain combines TRBV29-1 with TRBJ2-1; D perhaps matches TRBD1 (6 bases). The CDR3 consists of 12 residues. Germline V gene lookup returns CDR1 SQVTM and CDR2 ANQGSEA. CDR3 amino acids: CIVGDRPNEQFF. DNA for the CDR3: TGCATCGTGGGTGACAGGCCCAATGAGCAGTTCTTC.

Note on this clonotype: Since a much larger clone is just one base distant, this may be a read error. The V and J genes are TRBV14 and TRBJ1-1; D is perhaps TRBD1 (6 bases). Trimming left V 4 bases short and J 6 bases short, with 15 bases between. CDR1 SGHDN and CDR2 FVKESK come from the germline V gene. This CDR3 region has 14 residues. CDR3 sequence: CASSPDRLSPEAFF. The DNA of the CDR3 is TGTGCCAGCAGCCCGGACAGACTATCCCCTGAAGCTTTCTTT.

The table lists this clonotype with many counts. The J gene is TRBJ1-1, the V gene TRBV10-2, with 7 bases that match TRBD1. The CDR3 covers 14 residues. V lost 2 bases and J lost 8; bases outside the gene matches: 8. Germline CDR1 and CDR2: WSHSY and SAAADI. The DNA for the CDR3 is TGCGCCAGCAGTGAGACGACAGGGATCGGGGAAGCTTTCTTT. Translating it yields CASSETTGIGEAFF.

In its sample, this clonotype was seen many times. The chain recombines TRBV7-6 with TRBJ1-4; D uncertain. Trimming stripped 5 bases from V and 2 bases from J, with 15 bases between. This CDR3 has 16 residues. Germline CDR1 and CDR2: SGHVS and FNYEAQ. CDR3 coding DNA: TGTGCCAGCAGCGCGCTCGGGATGGGGACTAATGAAAAACTGTTTTTT. It translates to CASSALGMGTNEKLFF.

The chain links TRBV18 to TRBJ1-1; D call uncertain. V was trimmed by 2 bases and J by 2 bases, leaving 12 bases between them. The CDR3 contains 15 residues. Germline CDR1 and CDR2: KGHSH and LQKENI. CDR3 bases: TGTGCCAGCTCACCAAACACGGCAGTAAACACTGAAGCTTTCTTT. Its translation is CASSPNTAVNTEAFF.

By share of the sample, this clonotype is medium-sized (0.01 to 0.1%). The rearrangement joins TRBV7-2 to TRBJ2-1, with D uncertain. Germline-derived CDR1 and CDR2 are SGHTA and FQGNSA. V gave up 6 bases and J gave up 8 bases, with 17 bases separating them. There are 14 residues in the CDR3. For the CDR3, the DNA is TGTGCCAGCAGACCCACTCTGGAGTTGGATGAGCAGTTCTTC. Translating it yields CASRPTLELDEQFF.

This clonotype appeared a few times. J is TRBJ2-2 and V is TRBV24-1, with D uncertain. Trimming stripped 1 base from V and 4 bases from J, with 9 bases between. Germline V gives CDR1 KGHDR, CDR2 SFDVKD. The CDR3 is 15 amino acids. The chain's CDR3 is CATSDLGPTTGELFF. The DNA of the CDR3 is TGTGCCACCAGTGATTTAGGTCCGACCACCGGGGAGCTGTTTTTT.